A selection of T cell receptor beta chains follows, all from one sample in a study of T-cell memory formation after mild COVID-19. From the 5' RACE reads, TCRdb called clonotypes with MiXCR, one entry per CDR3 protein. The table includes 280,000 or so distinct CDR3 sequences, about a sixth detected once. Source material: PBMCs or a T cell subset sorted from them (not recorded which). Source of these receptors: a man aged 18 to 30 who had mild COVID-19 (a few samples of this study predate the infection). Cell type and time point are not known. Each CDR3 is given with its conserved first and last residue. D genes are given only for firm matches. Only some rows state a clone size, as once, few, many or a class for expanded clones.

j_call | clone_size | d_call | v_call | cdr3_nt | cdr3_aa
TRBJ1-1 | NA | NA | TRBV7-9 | TGTGCCAGCATCCCGCAGGTGAAACTTGAAGCTTTCTTT | CASIPQVKLEAFF
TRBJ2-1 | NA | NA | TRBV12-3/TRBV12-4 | TGTGCCAGCACCTCGGGGGATGAGCAGTTCTTC | CASTSGDEQFF
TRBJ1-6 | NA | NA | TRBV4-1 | TGCGCCAGCAGCCAAGATACAGGGAATAATTCACCCCTCCACTTT | CASSQDTGNNSPLHF
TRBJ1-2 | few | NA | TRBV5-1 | TGCGCCAGCAGCTTCTCTCAGGGTGACGGCTACACCTTC | CASSFSQGDGYTF
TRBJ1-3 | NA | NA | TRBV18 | TGTGCCAGCTCACCCGGGCCCGGAAACACCATATATTTT | CASSPGPGNTIYF
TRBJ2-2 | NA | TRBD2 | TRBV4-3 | TGCGCCAGCAGCCGCCTGACTAGCGGGGGGGCGGCCGGGGAGCTGTTTTTT | CASSRLTSGGAAGELFF
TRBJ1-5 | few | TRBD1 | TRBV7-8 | TGTGCCAGCAGCCAGGGGACAGTTTATCAGCCCCAGCATTTT | CASSQGTVYQPQHF
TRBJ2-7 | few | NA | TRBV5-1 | TGCGCCAGCAGCTGGACGACTGGACCCTACGAGCAGTACTTC | CASSWTTGPYEQYF
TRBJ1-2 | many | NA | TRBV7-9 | TGTGCCAGCAGCTCTACGGACCTTGGCTACACCTTC | CASSSTDLGYTF
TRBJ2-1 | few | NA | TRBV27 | TGTGCCAGCAGTGGACTACCCCAACAGAGCTCCTACAATGAGCAGTTCTTC | CASSGLPQQSSYNEQFF
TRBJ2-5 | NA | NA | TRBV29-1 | TGCAGCGTTGAAGATTACAGGGAAGTGCAGACCCAGTACTTC | CSVEDYREVQTQYF
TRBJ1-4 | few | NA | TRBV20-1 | TGCAGTGCTAGGACGGGTAAAGCTAATGAAAAACTGTTTTTT | CSARTGKANEKLFF
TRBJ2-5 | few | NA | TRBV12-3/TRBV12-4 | TGTGCCAGCAGTTCCTTTCGCTATACTAGCTTGGAGACCCAGTACTTC | CASSSFRYTSLETQYF
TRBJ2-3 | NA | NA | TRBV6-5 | TGTGCCAGCAGTTACTCGGTTGAGGCGGTGGACACAGATACGCAGTATTTT | CASSYSVEAVDTDTQYF
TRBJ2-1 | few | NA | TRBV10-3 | TGTGCCATCAGTGATGGGATCTACAATGAGCAGTTCTTC | CAISDGIYNEQFF
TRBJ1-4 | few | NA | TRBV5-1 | TGCGCCAGCAGCTTGGAGCCCGCCACTAATGAAAAACTGTTTTTT | CASSLEPATNEKLFF
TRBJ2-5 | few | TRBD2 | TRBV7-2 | TGTGCCAGCAGCTTACCACTAGCGGGGGTGGAGACCCAGTACTTC | CASSLPLAGVETQYF
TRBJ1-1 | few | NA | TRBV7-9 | TGTGCCAGCAGCTCACGAGAGGTTGGGGCTTTCTTT | CASSSREVGAFF
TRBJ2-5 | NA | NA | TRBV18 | TGTGCCAGCTCACCACAGGGCGGGGAGACCCAGTACTTC | CASSPQGGETQYF
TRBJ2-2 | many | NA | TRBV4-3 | TGCGCCAGCAGCCAAGAGAAGGCTCCCGGGGAGCTGTTTTTT | CASSQEKAPGELFF
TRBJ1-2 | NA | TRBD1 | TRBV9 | TGTGCCAGCAGCGTAGGGGACAGAAACTATGGCTACACCTTC | CASSVGDRNYGYTF
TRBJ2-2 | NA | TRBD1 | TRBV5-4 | TGTGCCAGCAGCTTGGCGGGGACAGTAGGCGCCGGGGAGCTGTTTTTT | CASSLAGTVGAGELFF
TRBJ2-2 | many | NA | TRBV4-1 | TGCGCCAGCAGACATCCCGGGGAGGCCGGGGAGCTGTTTTTT | CASRHPGEAGELFF
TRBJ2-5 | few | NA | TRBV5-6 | TGTGCCAGCAGCTTGGTGGGGACCCAGTACTTC | CASSLVGTQYF
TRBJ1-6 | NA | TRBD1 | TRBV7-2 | TGTGCCAGCAGCTTGGGACAGTATTCACCCCTCCACTTT | CASSLGQYSPLHF
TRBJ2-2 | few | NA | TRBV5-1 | TGCGCCAGCAGCTTCGTGGGGGCCCTCGAGCTGTTTTTT | CASSFVGALELFF
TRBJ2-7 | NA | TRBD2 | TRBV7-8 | TGTGCCAGCAGCTTTACTAGCGGCTTGGGGGAGCAGTACTTC | CASSFTSGLGEQYF
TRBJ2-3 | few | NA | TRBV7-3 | TGTGCCAGCAGCTTAAATCGGGCGGGCACAGATACGCAGTATTTT | CASSLNRAGTDTQYF
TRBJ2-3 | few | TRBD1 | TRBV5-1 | TGCGCCAGCAGCGAGCGACAGGGGACGATAGATACGCAGTATTTT | CASSERQGTIDTQYF
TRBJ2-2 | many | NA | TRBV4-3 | TGCGCCAGCAGGTTCAGGGACCAAAACACCGGGGAGCTGTTTTTT | CASRFRDQNTGELFF
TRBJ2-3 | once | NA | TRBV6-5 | TGTGCCAGCAGTTACTCGATCGGTATAGATACGCAGTATTTT | CASSYSIGIDTQYF
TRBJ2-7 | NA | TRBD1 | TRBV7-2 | TGTGCCAGCAGCTTACTGGGACAGGCTTACGAGCAGTACTTC | CASSLLGQAYEQYF
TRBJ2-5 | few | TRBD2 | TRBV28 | TGTGCCAGCAGTTTCGGGACTAGCGGAAGGGAGACCCAGTACTTC | CASSFGTSGRETQYF
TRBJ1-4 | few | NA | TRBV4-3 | TGCGCCAGCAGCCATTGTGGGGGGCTGGCTAATGAAAAACTGTTTTTT | CASSHCGGLANEKLFF
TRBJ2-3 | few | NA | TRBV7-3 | TGTGCCAGCAGCTCAAGCTGGGGGGATACAGATACGCAGTATTTT | CASSSSWGDTDTQYF
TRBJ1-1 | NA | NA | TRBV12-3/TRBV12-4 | TGTGCCAGCAGTTGGTCGAACACTGAAGCTTTCTTT | CASSWSNTEAFF
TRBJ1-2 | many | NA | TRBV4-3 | TGCGCCAGCAGCCAAGAGAGGCAGCAAATTTCAAGCTATGGCTACACCTTC | CASSQERQQISSYGYTF
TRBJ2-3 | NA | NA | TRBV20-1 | TGCAGTGGAGGGGAGACTCGCCTTTACACAGATACGCAGTATTTT | CSGGETRLYTDTQYF
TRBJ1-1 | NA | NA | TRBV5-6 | TGTGCCAGCAGCTTGCCCGGGACGGACCTGAACACTGAAGCTTTCTTT | CASSLPGTDLNTEAFF
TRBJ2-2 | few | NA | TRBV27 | TGTGCCAGCAGACTCTGGGGTACCGGGGAGCTGTTTTTT | CASRLWGTGELFF
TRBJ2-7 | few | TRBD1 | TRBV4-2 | TGTGCCAGCAGCCCCGAAGGACAGGGCCTAGGGGAGCAGTACTTC | CASSPEGQGLGEQYF
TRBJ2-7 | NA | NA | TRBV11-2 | TGTGCCAGCAGCCCGTTGGGGGGCGCGTACGAGCAGTACTTC | CASSPLGGAYEQYF
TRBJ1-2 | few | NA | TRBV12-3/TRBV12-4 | TGTGCCAGCAGTCTATCCGTGTCCAGGGCGGACTATGGCTACACCTTC | CASSLSVSRADYGYTF
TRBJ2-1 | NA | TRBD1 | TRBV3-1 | TGTGCCAGCAGCCTGATGGACAGGGGGCTTTACAATGAGCAGTTCTTC | CASSLMDRGLYNEQFF
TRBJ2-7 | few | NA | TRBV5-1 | TGCGCCAGCGGCGTGGAGAGGAAGTCCGAGCAGTACTTC | CASGVERKSEQYF